This T cell receptor (beta chain) comes out of a study of blood T cell repertoires in COVID-19. On the study more broadly: Whether acute or convalescent, the COVID-19 samples came from the United States, Italy and Spain. The analysed material was cDNA or gDNA that came from T cells, B-cell-depleted T cells, or PBMCs.

CDR3 size: 16 residues. Sequencing used immunoSEQ multiplex PCR; TCRdb keeps in-frame clones, though not all of them. The sample holds approximately 170,000 clones, about nine tenths seen once. The rearrangement uses TRBV12-2 and TRBJ2-7; the tabulated D call, TRBD1, remains unverified against the DNA. TRBV12-2 is labeled a pseudogene. Sequencing input: peripheral blood. This TCR was recovered from a man aged 55 to 70 with acute or convalescent COVID-19. CDR3 nucleotides: TGTGCAAGTCGCTTAGCTTCTTCAGGTAGCTCCTACGAGCAGTACGTC. Its translation is CASRLASSGSSYEQYV.